These 8 T cell receptor beta chains originate from one sample sequenced in a study of naive and memory T cell subsets. Findings and limits, study-wide: Naive repertoires, especially CD8, held a few larger clonotypes, possibly memory cells re-expressing CD45RA.

The antigens these receptors bind are not known. An equimolar mix of two oligonucleotides served as the beta constant-region primer for TRBC1 and TRBC2. Four rounds of PCR amplified the ligated cDNA using nested alpha and beta constant-region primers plus SP2. TCRdb passed the UMI-ligation and nested PCR reads through MiXCR, listing each CDR3 protein once. The data contain about 140,000 distinct CDR3 sequences, approximately 18% of them singletons. The sequenced sample consisted of naive CD8+ T cells from blood. These receptors were collected from a human donor in good health.

This rearrangement joins TRBV9 to TRBJ2-1, with unresolved D. Trimming stripped 3 bases from V and 1 base from J, with 8 bases between. The CDR3 is 14 amino acids. CDR1 SGDLS and CDR2 YYNGEE come from the germline V gene. CDR3 DNA: TGTGCCAGCAGCGAAGCTGATTCCTACAATGAGCAGTTCTTC. Amino acid sequence: CASSEADSYNEQFF. The whole variable domain, remainder taken from reference TRBV9 and TRBJ2-1, is DSGVTQTPKHLITATGQRVTLRCSPRSGDLSVYWYQQSLDQGLQFLIQYYNGEERAKGNILERFSAQQFPDLHSELNLSSLELGDSALYFCASSEADSYNEQFFGPGTRLTVL.

This chain uses TRBV20-1 with TRBJ2-3; tentatively, D is TRBD1 or TRBD2 (5 bases each). The CDR3 consists of 16 residues. The V end was cut by 0 bases, the J end by 6 bases, with 19 bases between. Germline lookup yields CDR1 DFQATT and CDR2 SNEGSKA (reference sequence). The DNA of the CDR3 is TGCAGTGCTAGAGAGACATATAGGGGACCGCGGGATACGCAGTATTTT. Its translation: CSARETYRGPRDTQYF.

V is TRBV6-6 and J is TRBJ2-1, with D possibly TRBD2 on 5 matching bases. Germline CDR1 MNHNY, CDR2 SVGAGI (reference sequence). Trimming shortened V by 4 bases and J by 10 bases, and 8 bases separated the two germline ends. This CDR3 is built from 11 residues. The CDR3 spells CASSFSAEQFF. In nucleotides, the CDR3 is TGTGCCAGCAGTTTTAGCGCGGAGCAGTTCTTC.

This clonotype was observed a few times. V gene TRBV4-1 combines with J gene TRBJ2-7; no clear D gene. V was clipped by 0 bases and J by 3 bases, with 6 bases between them. The V gene's germline CDR1 is MGHRA and CDR2 YSYEKL. This CDR3 spans 13 amino acids. As DNA, the CDR3 is TGCGCCAGCAGCCAAGATGGGATCTACGAGCAGTACTTC. This codes for CASSQDGIYEQYF.

This clonotype was picked up a small number of times. The chain combines TRBV28 with TRBJ2-1, with 7 positions matching TRBD1. The ends lost 6 bases at V and 9 bases at J; junction bases unmatched: 8. The CDR3 is 13 amino acids. Germline V lookup: CDR1 MDHEN, CDR2 SYDVKM. The DNA of the CDR3 is TGTGCCAGCAGCTTTGACAGGGACGGTGAGCAGTTCTTC. Translated, it gives CASSFDRDGEQFF.

The chain employs TRBV30 and TRBJ2-1, with D hard to call. CDR3 length: 16 amino acids. The V gene lost 3 bases and the J gene lost 2 bases, with 17 bases spanning the gap. CDR1 is GTSNPN and CDR2 is SVGIG in the germline V gene (reference sequence). As DNA, the CDR3 is TGTGCCTGGAGCGAAGTGGCCGACGGGCCCTACAATGAGCAGTTCTTC. Translating gives CAWSEVADGPYNEQFF. Full variable domain (missing parts from reference TRBV30 and TRBJ2-1): SQTIHQWPATLVQPVGSPLSLECTVEGTSNPNLYWYRQAAGRGLQLLFYSVGIGQISSEVPQNLSASRPQDRQFILSSKKLLLSDSGFYLCAWSEVADGPYNEQFFGPGTRLTVL.

The V and J genes are TRBV29-1 and TRBJ1-1; D remains unclear. Germline V gene sequence: CDR1 SQVTM, CDR2 ANQGSEA. Between the trimmed V and J ends, which lost 0 bases and 8 bases, there was a span of 7 bases. The CDR3 length is 11 residues. CDR3 region: CSVEDLEEAFF. CDR3 bases: TGCAGCGTTGAAGATCTTGAGGAAGCTTTCTTT.

The V gene is TRBV2, the J gene TRBJ2-1; D is possibly TRBD1 (5 bases). Per the germline V gene, CDR1 is SNHLY and CDR2 is FYNNEI. The CDR3 is 14 residues long. The germline V and J ends were trimmed by 3 bases and 6 bases, with 12 bases remaining between them. The CDR3 spells CASSDKQGFNEQFF. The CDR3 nucleotides read TGTGCCAGCAGTGACAAGCAGGGCTTCAATGAGCAGTTCTTC.